This entry concerns a single T cell receptor (beta chain). Its antigen is still unknown. The data originate from a study of CD8+ T cells in alopecia areata. Study summary: Dosing spanned 6 to 18 months on tofacitinib, then 6 months off drug.

Extracted from the samples, RNA was reverse transcribed into cDNA to serve as the sequencing template. The table came from immunoSEQ multiplex PCR; TCRdb's copy has only in-frame clones and leaves some out. In the table there are roughly 190,000 clones, approximately 60% of which are singletons. Study-wide findings and caveats: Shared TCR sequences were less clear between patients than in mice, possibly partly from HLA diversity. Significant decreases in scalp clonality and expanded CD8+ clones followed tofacitinib treatment. In lesional scalp, particularly from alopecia totalis/universalis, clonality was higher than in normal scalp.

Documented treatment: oral pan-JAK inhibitor, 5-10 mg twice daily. Sequenced here: CD4+ T cells sorted from blood, sampled at week 4, from a patient treated with tofacitinib. This TCR came from a human donor with alopecia areata.

The CDR3 loop is CASSADLDNFYGYTF. The DNA for the CDR3 is TGTGCCAGCAGCGCAGACTTGGACAACTTCTATGGCTACACCTTC. This chain joins TRBV9 and TRBJ1-2; D possibly corresponds to TRBD1 (5 bases). Trimming shortened V by 3 bases and J by 4 bases, and 16 bases separated the two germline ends. CDR3 length equals 15 residues. Germline loops: CDR1 SGDLS, CDR2 YYNGEE.